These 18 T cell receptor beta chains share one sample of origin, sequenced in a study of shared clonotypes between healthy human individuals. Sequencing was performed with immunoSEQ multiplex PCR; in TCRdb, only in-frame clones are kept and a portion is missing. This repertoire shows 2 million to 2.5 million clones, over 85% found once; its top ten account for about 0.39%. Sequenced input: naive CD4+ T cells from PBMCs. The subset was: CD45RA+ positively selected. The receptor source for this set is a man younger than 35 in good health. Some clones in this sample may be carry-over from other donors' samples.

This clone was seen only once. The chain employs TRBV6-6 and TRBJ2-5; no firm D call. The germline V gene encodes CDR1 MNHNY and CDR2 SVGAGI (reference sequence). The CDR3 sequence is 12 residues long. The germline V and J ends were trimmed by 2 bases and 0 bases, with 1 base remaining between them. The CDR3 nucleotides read TGTGCCAGCAGTTACGACCAAGAGACCCAGTACTTC. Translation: CASSYDQETQYF.

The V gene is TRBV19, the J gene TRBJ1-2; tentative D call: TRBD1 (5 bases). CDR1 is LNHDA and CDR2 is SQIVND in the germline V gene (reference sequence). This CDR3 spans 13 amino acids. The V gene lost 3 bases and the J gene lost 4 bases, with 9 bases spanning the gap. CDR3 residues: CASSINGAYGYTF. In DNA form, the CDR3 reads TGTGCCAGTAGTATCAACGGGGCCTATGGCTACACCTTC.

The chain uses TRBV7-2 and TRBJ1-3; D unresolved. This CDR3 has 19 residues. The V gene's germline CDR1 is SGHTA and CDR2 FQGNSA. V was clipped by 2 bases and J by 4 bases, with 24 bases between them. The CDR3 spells CASSLIPLGQTQRGNTIYF. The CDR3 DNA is TGTGCCAGCAGCTTAATCCCCCTTGGCCAGACCCAAAGGGGAAACACCATATATTTT. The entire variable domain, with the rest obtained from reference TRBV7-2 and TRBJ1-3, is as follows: GAGVSQSPSNKVTEKGKDVELRCDPISGHTALYWYRQSLGQGLEFLIYFQGNSAPDKSGLPSDRFSAERTGGSVSTLTIQRTQQEDSAVYLCASSLIPLGQTQRGNTIYFGEGSWLTVV.

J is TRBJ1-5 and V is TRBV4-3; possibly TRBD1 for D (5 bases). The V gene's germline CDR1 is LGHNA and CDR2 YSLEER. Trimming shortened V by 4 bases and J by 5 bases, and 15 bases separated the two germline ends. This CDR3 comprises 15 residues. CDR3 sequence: CASSLERGVDQPQHF. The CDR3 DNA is TGCGCCAGCAGCCTCGAACGAGGGGTGGATCAGCCCCAGCATTTT.

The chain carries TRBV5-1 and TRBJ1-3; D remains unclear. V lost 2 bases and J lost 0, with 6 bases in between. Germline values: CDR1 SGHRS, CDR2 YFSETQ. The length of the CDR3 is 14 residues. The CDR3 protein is CASSFSTSGNTIYF. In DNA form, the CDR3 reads TGCGCCAGCAGCTTTTCCACCTCTGGAAACACCATATATTTT.

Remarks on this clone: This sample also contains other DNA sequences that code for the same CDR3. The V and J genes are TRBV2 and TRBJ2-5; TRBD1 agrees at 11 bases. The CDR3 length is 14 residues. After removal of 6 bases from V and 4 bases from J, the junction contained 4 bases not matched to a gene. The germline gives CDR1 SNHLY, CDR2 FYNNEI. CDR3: CASRAGTGGETQYF. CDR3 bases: TGTGCCAGCAGGGCAGGGACAGGGGGAGAGACCCAGTACTTC. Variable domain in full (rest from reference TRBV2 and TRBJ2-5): EPEVTQTPSHQVTQMGQEVILRCVPISNHLYFYWYRQILGQKVEFLVSFYNNEISEKSEIFDDQFSVERPDGSNFTLKIRSTKLEDSAMYFCASRAGTGGETQYFGPGTRLLVL.

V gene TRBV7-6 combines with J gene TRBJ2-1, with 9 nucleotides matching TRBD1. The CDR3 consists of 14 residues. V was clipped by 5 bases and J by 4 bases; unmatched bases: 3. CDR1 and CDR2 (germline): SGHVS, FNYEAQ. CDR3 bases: TGTGCCAGCAGCCGGACAGGGGTTTACAATGAGCAGTTCTTC. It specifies CASSRTGVYNEQFF.

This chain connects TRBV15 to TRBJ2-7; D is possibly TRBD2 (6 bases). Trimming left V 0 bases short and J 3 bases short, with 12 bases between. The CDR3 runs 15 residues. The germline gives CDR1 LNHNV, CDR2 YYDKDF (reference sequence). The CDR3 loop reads CATSRDRGRYYEQYF. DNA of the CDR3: TGTGCCACCAGCAGAGATCGGGGGAGATACTACGAGCAGTACTTC.

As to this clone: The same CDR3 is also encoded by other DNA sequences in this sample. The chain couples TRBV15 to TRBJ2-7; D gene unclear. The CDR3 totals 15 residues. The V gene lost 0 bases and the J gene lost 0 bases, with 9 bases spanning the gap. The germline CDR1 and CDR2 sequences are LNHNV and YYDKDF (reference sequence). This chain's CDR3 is CATSRDPGSSYEQYF. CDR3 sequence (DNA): TGTGCCACCAGCAGAGATCCCGGGTCCTCCTACGAGCAGTACTTC.

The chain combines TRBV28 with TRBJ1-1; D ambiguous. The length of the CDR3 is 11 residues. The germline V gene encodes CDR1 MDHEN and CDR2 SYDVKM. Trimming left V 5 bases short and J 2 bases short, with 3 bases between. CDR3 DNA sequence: TGTGCCAGCAGTATTAACACTGAAGCTTTCTTT. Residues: CASSINTEAFF. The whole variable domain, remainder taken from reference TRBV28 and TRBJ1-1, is DVKVTQSSRYLVKRTGEKVFLECVQDMDHENMFWYRQDPGLGLRLIYFSYDVKMKEKGDIPEGYSVSREKKERFSLILESASTNQTSMYLCASSINTEAFFGQGTRLTVV.

The CDR3 loop reads CATSRASGWDNEQFF. The CDR3 DNA follows: TGTGCCACCAGCAGGGCTAGCGGGTGGGACAATGAGCAGTTCTTC. V and J are TRBV15 and TRBJ2-1; 8 nucleotides line up with TRBD2. Germline V gene lookup returns CDR1 LNHNV and CDR2 YYDKDF (reference sequence). V lost 3 bases and J lost 5; bases outside the gene matches: 6. The CDR3 is 15 amino acids.

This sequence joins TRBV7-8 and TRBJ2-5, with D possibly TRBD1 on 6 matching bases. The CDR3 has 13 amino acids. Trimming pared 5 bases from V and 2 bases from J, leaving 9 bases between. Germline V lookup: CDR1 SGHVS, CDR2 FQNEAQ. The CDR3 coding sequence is TGTGCCAGCAGCCCGGACAGTCAAGAGACCCAGTACTTC. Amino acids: CASSPDSQETQYF.

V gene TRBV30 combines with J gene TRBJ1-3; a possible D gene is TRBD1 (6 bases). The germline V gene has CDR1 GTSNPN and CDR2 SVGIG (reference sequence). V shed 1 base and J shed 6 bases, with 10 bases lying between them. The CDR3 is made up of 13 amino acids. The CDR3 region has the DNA TGTGCCTGGAGTGGGACAGTGGCAAACACCATATATTTT. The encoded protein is CAWSGTVANTIYF.

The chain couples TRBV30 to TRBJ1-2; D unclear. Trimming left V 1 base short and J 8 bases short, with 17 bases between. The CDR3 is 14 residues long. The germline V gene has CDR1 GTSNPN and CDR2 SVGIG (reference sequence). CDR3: CAWSELGFYGGYTF. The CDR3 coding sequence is TGTGCCTGGAGTGAGCTGGGGTTCTATGGCGGCTACACCTTC.

The CDR3 nucleotides are TGTGCCAGCAGTCCTGACGGGCGAAGGGGCTACACCTTC. Its translation: CASSPDGRRGYTF. The rearrangement links TRBV6-5 to TRBJ1-2; D remains ambiguous. Germline-derived CDR1 and CDR2 are MNHEY and SVGAGI. Deletions cut 5 bases from V and 8 bases from J, with 15 bases between. The CDR3 covers 13 residues.

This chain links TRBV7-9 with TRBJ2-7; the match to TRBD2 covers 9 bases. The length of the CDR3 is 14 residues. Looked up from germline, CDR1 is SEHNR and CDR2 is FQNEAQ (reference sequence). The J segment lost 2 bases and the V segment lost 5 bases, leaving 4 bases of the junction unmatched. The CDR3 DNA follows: TGTGCCAGCAGCCCGAGCGGGAGGCCCTACGAGCAGTACTTC. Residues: CASSPSGRPYEQYF.

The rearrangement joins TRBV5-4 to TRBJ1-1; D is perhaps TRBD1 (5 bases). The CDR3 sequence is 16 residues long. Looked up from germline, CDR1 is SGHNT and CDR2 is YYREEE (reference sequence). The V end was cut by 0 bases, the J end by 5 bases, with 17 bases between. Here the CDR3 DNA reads TGTGCCAGCAGCTTGGCATCCTCCGGGGCCGGAACTGAAGCTTTCTTT. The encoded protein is CASSLASSGAGTEAFF.

In DNA, the CDR3 is TGTGCCTGGAGTTATGGAGGCCCGAGCTCCTATAATTCACCCCTCCACTTT. Protein sequence: CAWSYGGPSSYNSPLHF. The chain employs TRBV30 and TRBJ1-6; no clear D. This CDR3 region has 17 residues. Per germline, CDR1 GTSNPN and CDR2 SVGIG (reference sequence). V dropped 2 bases and J dropped 0 bases, with 14 bases sitting between them.